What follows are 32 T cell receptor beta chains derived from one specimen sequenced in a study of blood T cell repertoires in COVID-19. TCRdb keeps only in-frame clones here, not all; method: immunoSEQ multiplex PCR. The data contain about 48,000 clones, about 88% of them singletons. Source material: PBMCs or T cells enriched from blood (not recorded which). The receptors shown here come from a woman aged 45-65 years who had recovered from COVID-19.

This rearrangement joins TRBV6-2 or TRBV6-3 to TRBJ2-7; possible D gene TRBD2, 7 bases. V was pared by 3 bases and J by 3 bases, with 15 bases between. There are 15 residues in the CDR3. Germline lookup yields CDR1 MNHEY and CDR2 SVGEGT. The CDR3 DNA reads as TGTGCCAGCAGTTATCGGGCGGGGGACAACTACGAGCAGTACTTC. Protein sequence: CASSYRAGDNYEQYF.

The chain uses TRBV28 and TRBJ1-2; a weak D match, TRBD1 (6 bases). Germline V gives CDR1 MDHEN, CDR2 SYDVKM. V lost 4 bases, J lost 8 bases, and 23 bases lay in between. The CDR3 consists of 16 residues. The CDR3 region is CASSWAVGGGFYGYTF. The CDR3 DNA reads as TGTGCCAGCAGTTGGGCAGTTGGGGGGGGCTTCTACGGCTACACCTTC.

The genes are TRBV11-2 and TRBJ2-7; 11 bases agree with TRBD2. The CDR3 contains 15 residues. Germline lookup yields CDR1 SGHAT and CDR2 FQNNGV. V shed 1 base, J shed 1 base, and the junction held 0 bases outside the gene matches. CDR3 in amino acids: CASSLVAGGSYEQYF. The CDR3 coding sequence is TGTGCCAGCAGCTTAGTAGCGGGAGGGTCCTACGAGCAGTACTTC.

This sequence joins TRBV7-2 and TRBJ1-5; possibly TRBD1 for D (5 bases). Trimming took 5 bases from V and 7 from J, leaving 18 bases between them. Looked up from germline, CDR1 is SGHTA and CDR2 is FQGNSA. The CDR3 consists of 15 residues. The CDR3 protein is CASSLSGTKLQPQHF. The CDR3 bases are TGTGCCAGCAGCCTGTCCGGGACTAAGCTACAGCCCCAGCATTTT.

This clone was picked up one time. The DNA for the CDR3 is TGTGCCAGCAGCGCTAGAAATAATTCACCCCTCCACTTT. It is translated as CASSARNNSPLHF. V gene TRBV12-3 or TRBV12-4 combines with J gene TRBJ1-6; D unresolved. The CDR3 is made up of 13 amino acids. V was shortened by 6 bases and J by 5 bases, with 8 bases between the two germline ends.

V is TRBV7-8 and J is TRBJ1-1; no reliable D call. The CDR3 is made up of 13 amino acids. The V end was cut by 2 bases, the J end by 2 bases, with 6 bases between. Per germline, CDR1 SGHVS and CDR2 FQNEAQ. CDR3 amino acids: CASSLQVNTEAFF. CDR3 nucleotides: TGTGCCAGCAGCTTACAGGTCAACACTGAAGCTTTCTTT.

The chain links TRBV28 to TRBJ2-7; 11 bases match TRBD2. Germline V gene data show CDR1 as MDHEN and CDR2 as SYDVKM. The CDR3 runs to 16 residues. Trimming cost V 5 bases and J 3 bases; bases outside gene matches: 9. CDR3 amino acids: CASSQISGGAHYEQYF. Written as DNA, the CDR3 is TGTGCCAGCAGTCAGATTAGCGGGGGGGCCCACTACGAGCAGTACTTC. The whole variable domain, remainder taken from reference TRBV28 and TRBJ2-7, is DVKVTQSSRYLVKRTGEKVFLECVQDMDHENMFWYRQDPGLGLRLIYFSYDVKMKEKGDIPEGYSVSREKKERFSLILESASTNQTSMYLCASSQISGGAHYEQYFGPGTRLTVT.

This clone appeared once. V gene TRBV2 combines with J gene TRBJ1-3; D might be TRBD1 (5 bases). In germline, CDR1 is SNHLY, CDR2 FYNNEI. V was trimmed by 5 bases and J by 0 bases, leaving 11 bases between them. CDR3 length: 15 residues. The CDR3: CASSMQGSSGNTIYF. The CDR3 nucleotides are TGTGCCAGCAGTATGCAGGGTAGCTCTGGAAACACCATATATTTT.

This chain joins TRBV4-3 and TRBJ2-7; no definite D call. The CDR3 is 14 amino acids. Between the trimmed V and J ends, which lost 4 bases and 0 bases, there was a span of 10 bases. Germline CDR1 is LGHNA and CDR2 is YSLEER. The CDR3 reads CASSPLLGSYEQYF. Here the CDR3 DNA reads TGCGCCAGCAGCCCCCTACTCGGCTCCTACGAGCAGTACTTC.

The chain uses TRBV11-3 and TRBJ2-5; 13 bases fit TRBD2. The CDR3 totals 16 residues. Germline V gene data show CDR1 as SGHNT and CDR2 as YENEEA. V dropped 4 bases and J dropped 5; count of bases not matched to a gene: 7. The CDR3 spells CASSSSKLAGGETQYF. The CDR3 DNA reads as TGTGCCAGCAGCTCATCCAAACTAGCGGGAGGGGAGACCCAGTACTTC.

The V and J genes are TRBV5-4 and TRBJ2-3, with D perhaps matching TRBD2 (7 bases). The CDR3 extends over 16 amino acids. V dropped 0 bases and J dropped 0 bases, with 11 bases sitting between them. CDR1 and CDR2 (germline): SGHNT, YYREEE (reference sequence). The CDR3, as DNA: TGTGCCAGCAGCTTGGAGGGGGGGGTCAGCACAGATACGCAGTATTTT. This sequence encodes CASSLEGGVSTDTQYF.

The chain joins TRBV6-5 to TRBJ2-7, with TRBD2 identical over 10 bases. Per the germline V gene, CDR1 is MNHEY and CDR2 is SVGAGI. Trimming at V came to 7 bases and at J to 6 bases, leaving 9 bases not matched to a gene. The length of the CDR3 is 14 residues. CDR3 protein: CASTTPVAGGEQYF. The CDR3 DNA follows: TGTGCCAGCACCACCCCCGTAGCGGGGGGCGAGCAGTACTTC.

The DNA for the CDR3 is TGTGCCAGCAGCTCAAACTATGGCTACACCTTC. Protein sequence: CASSSNYGYTF. V is TRBV11-2 and J is TRBJ1-2, with D unresolved. The CDR3 loop spans 11 amino acids. V lost 4 bases, J lost 2 bases, and 2 bases lay in between. Germline loops: CDR1 SGHAT, CDR2 FQNNGV.

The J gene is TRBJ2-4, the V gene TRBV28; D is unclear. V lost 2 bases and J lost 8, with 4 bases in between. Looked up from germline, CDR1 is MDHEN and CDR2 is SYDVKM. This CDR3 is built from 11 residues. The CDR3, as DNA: TGTGCCAGCAGTTTAGCGGACATTCAGTACTTC. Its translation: CASSLADIQYF.

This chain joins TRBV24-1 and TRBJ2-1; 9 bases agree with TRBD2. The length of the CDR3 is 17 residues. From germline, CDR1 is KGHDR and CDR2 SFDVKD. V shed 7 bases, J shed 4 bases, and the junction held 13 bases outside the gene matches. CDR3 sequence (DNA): TGTGCCACCAGCCTAGCGGGACCTCCGAATCTATACAATGAGCAGTTCTTC. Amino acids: CATSLAGPPNLYNEQFF.

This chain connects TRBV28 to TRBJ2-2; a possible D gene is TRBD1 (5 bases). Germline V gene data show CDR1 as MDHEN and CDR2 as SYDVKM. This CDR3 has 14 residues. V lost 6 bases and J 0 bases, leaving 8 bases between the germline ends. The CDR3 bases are TGTGCCAGCAGCTGGACACCGAACACCGGGGAGCTGTTTTTT. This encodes CASSWTPNTGELFF.

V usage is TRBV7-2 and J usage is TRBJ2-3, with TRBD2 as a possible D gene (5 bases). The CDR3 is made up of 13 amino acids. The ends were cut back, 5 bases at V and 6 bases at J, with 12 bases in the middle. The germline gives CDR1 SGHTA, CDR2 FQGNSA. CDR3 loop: CASSIRRGDTQYF. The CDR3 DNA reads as TGTGCCAGCAGCATCCGCCGCGGGGATACGCAGTATTTT. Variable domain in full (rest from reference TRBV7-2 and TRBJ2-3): GAGVSQSPSNKVTEKGKDVELRCDPISGHTALYWYRQSLGQGLEFLIYFQGNSAPDKSGLPSDRFSAERTGGSVSTLTIQRTQQEDSAVYLCASSIRRGDTQYFGPGTRLTVL.

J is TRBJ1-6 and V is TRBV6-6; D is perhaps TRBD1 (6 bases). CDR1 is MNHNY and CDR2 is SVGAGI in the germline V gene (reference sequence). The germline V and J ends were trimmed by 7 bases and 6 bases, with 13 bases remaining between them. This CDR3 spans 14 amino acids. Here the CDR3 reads CASNRQDVNSPLHF. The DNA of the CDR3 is TGTGCCAGCAACAGACAGGATGTTAATTCACCCCTCCACTTT.

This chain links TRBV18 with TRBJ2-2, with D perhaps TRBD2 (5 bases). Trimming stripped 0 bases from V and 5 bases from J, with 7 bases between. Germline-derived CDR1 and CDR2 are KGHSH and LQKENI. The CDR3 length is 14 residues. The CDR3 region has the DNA TGTGCCAGCTCACCACCGGGGAGTACCGGGGAGCTGTTTTTT. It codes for CASSPPGSTGELFF.

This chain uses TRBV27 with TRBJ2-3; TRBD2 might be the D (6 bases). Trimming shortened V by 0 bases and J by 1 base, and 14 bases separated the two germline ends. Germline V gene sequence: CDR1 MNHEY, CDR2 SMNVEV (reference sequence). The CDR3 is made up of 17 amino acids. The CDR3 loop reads CASSLSMASVGTDTQYF. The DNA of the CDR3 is TGTGCCAGCAGTTTATCGATGGCTAGCGTCGGCACAGATACGCAGTATTTT.

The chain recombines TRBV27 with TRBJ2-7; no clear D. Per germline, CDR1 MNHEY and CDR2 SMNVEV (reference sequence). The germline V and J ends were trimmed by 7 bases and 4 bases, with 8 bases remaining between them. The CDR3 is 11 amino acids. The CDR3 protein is CASILRYEQYF. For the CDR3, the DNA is TGTGCCAGCATACTGAGGTACGAGCAGTACTTC.

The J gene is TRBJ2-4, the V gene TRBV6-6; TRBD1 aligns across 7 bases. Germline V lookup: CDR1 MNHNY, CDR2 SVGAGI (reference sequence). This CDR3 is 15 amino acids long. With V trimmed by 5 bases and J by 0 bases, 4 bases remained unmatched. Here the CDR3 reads CASSSGTVAKNIQYF. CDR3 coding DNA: TGTGCCAGCAGTAGTGGGACAGTAGCCAAAAACATTCAGTACTTC.

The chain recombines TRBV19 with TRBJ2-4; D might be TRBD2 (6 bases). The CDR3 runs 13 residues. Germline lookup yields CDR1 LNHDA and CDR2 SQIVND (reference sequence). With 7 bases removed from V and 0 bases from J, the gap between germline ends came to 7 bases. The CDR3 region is CASKGLAKNIQYF. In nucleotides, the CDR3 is TGTGCCAGTAAGGGACTAGCCAAAAACATTCAGTACTTC.

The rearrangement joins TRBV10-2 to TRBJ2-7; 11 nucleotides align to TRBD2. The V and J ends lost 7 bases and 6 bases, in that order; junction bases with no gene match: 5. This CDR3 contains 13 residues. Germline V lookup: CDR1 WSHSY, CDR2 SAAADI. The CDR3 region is CASKVAGGGEQYF. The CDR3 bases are TGCGCCAGCAAAGTAGCGGGGGGGGGCGAGCAGTACTTC.

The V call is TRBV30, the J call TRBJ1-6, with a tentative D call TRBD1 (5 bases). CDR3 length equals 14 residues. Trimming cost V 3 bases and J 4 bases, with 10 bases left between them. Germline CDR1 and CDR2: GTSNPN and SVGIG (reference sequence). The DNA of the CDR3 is TGTGCCTGGAGCTTGACAGCATATAATTCACCCCTCCACTTT. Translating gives CAWSLTAYNSPLHF.

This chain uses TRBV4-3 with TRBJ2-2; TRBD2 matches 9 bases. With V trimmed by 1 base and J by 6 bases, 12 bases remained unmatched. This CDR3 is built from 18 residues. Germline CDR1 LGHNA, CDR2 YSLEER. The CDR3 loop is CASSQASRLAGISGELFF. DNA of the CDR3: TGCGCCAGCAGCCAAGCTTCCAGGCTAGCGGGAATCTCCGGGGAGCTGTTTTTT.

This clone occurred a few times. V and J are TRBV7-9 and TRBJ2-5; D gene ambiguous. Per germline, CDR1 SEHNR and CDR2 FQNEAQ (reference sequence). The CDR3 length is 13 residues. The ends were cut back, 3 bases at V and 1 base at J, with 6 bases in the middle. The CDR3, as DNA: TGTGCCAGCAGCTTTCTCAGCCAAGAGACCCAGTACTTC. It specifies CASSFLSQETQYF.

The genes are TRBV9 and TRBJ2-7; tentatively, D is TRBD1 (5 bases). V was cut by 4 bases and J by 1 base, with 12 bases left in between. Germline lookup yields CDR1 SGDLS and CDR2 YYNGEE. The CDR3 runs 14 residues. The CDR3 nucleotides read TGTGCCAGCAGCCCATCAGGGTGGTCCTACGAGCAGTACTTC. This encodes CASSPSGWSYEQYF.

The CDR3 nucleotides read TGTGCCAGCAGCCTACAGGCGGTTGGTCAGCCCCAGCATTTT. Translation: CASSLQAVGQPQHF. V is TRBV7-8 and J is TRBJ1-5; TRBD1 might be the D (5 bases). CDR3 length: 14 residues. Germline-derived CDR1 and CDR2 are SGHVS and FQNEAQ. V dropped 5 bases and J dropped 6 bases, with 14 bases sitting between them.

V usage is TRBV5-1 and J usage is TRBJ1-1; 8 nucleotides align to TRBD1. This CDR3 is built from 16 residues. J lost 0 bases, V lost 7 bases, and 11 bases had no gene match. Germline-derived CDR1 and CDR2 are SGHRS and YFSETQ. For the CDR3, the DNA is TGCGCCAGCTCACCGGGACAGGCCTTAATGAACACTGAAGCTTTCTTT. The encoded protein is CASSPGQALMNTEAFF.

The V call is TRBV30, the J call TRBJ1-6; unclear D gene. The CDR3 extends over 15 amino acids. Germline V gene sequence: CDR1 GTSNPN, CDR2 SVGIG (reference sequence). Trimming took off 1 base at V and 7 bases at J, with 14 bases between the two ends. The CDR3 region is CAWSADLMENSPLHF. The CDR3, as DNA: TGTGCCTGGAGTGCCGACCTTATGGAGAATTCACCCCTCCACTTT.

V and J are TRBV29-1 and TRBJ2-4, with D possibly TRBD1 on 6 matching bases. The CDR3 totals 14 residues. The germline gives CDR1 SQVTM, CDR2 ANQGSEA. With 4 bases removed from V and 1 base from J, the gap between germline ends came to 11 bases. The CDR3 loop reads CSVAPTGAKNIQYF. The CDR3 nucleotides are TGCAGCGTTGCGCCAACAGGGGCCAAAAACATTCAGTACTTC.